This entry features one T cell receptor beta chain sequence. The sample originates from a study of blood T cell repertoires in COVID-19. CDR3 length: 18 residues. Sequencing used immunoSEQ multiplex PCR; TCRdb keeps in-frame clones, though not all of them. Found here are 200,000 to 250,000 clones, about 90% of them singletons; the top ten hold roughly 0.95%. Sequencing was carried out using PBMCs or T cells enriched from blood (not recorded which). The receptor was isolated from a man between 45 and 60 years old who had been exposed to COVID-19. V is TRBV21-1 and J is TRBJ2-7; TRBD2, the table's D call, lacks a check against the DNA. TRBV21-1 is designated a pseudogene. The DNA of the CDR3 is TGTGCCAGCAGCAAGTGGACTAGCAACCCAGGCGTCGCCTACGAGCAGTACGTC. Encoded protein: CASSKWTSNPGVAYEQYV.